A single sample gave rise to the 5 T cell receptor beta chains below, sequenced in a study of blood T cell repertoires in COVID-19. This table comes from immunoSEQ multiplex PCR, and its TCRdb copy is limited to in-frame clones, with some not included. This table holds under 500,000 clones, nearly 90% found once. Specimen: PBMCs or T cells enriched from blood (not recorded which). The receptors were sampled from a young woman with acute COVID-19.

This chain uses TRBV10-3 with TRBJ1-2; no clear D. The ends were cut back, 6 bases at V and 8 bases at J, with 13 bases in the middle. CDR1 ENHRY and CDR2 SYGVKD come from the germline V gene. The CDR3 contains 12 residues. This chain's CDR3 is CAIRSRGEGYTF. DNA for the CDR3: TGTGCCATCAGGTCCCGGGGAGAGGGCTACACCTTC.

This CDR3 is CASSSQGKGEKLFF. The CDR3 DNA reads TGTGCCAGCTCGTCCCAGGGAAAAGGTGAAAAACTGTTTTTT. The rearrangement links TRBV18 to TRBJ1-4; D may be TRBD1 (5 bases). Trimming shortened V by 6 bases and J by 7 bases, and 15 bases separated the two germline ends. CDR3 size: 14 residues. Germline CDR1 KGHSH, CDR2 LQKENI.

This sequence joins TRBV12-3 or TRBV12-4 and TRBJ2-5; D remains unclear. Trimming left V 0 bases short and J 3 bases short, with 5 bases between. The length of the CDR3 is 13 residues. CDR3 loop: CASSLARKETQYF. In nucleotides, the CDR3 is TGTGCCAGCAGTTTAGCGCGTAAAGAGACCCAGTACTTC.

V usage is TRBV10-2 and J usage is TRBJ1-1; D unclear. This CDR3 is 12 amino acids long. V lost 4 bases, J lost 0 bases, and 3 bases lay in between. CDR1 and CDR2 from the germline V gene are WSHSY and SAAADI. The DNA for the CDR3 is TGCGCCAGCAGTGTTATGAACACTGAAGCTTTCTTT. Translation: CASSVMNTEAFF.

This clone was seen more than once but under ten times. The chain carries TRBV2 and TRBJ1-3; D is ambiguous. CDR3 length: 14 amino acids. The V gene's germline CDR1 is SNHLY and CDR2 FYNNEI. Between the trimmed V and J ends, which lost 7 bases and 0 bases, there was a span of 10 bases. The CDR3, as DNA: TGTGCCAGCAACCCAGCTAGCTCTGGAAACACCATATATTTT. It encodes CASNPASSGNTIYF.